Listed below are T cell receptor beta chains from one sample, sequenced in a study of blood T cell repertoires in COVID-19. Some clones are missing from TCRdb's copy, which holds only in-frame ones; the method was immunoSEQ multiplex PCR. The table lists 82,000 or so clones, about 89% of them singletons. Sequencing was carried out using PBMCs or T cells enriched from blood (not recorded which). The origin of the receptors is a woman between 45 and 65 years old with acute COVID-19. The CDR3 runs from the conserved cysteine through the conserved F or W.

J gene | V gene | CDR3 protein
TRBJ2-1 | TRBV19 | CASSMLAAYNEQFF
TRBJ1-4 | TRBV4-2 | CASSQPSAGQGEKLFF
TRBJ1-4 | TRBV19 | CASSTGNSPDREKLFF
TRBJ2-2 | TRBV5-1 | CASSLAPGLNTGELFF
TRBJ2-7 | TRBV19 | CASSIGWAGSYEQYF
TRBJ2-3 | TRBV3-1/TRBV3-2 | CASSPNRGGDTQYF
TRBJ1-1 | TRBV6-2/TRBV6-3 | CASSSRQGMNTEAFF
TRBJ2-1 | TRBV7-9 | CASSFAGSNEQFF
TRBJ2-3 | TRBV24-1 | CATGRTGGTDTQYF
TRBJ2-5 | TRBV27 | CASSPWASGREETQYF
TRBJ2-7 | TRBV19 | CASSAGGQYEQYF
TRBJ2-3 | TRBV18 | CASSPPSGGIRADTQYF
TRBJ2-4 | TRBV29-1 | CSGGQPGKNIQYF
TRBJ1-4 | TRBV9 | CASSPTGTEWEKLFF
TRBJ1-1 | TRBV19 | CASRTRDTNTEAFF